Listed below are T cell receptor beta chains from one sample, sequenced in a study of early T cells in non-severe SARS-CoV-2 infection. TCRdb fed the 5' RACE reads into MiXCR, producing one record per CDR3 protein. The sample carries 37,000 or so distinct CDR3 sequences, 4.5% to 7% recorded once. The sample consisted of whole blood. These receptors came from an adult who was a healthcare worker with PCR-confirmed SARS-CoV-2 infection or an uninfected control (not recorded which). Each CDR3 is given with its conserved first and last residue.

V gene	J gene	CDR3 protein
TRBV20-1	TRBJ1-1	CSAREPPNTEAFF
TRBV24-1	TRBJ2-5	CATSGGTYKEKEETQYF
TRBV20-1	TRBJ2-7	CSASVGHEQYF
TRBV4-2	TRBJ1-5	CASSQETADLGGNQPQHF
TRBV6-1	TRBJ2-6	CASKEGAGANVLTF
TRBV6-1	TRBJ1-2	CASSATPNYGYTF
TRBV20-1	TRBJ1-2	CSARTGSSGYTF
TRBV18	TRBJ2-3	CASSPGGPAQYF
TRBV3-1	TRBJ2-7	CASSRDRTRSYEQYF
TRBV5-6	TRBJ1-1	CASSLVRNTEAFF
TRBV4-3	TRBJ1-2	CASSPDGGGYGYTF
TRBV7-6	TRBJ2-1	CASSMGLAKGGNEQFF
TRBV5-1	TRBJ2-2	CASGSGQGYTGELFF
TRBV20-1	TRBJ2-1	CSAPWLAGLEQFF
TRBV7-9	TRBJ2-5	CASSSEDRPYF
TRBV20-1	TRBJ1-2	CSACPVGGDYGYTF
TRBV20-1	TRBJ1-3	CSARTSGNTIYF
TRBV7-9	TRBJ1-1	CASSLMGRLTEAFF
TRBV5-4	TRBJ2-1	CASSFGAGTYNEQFF
TRBV11-3	TRBJ1-1	CASSLRTVGRMNTEAFF
TRBV24-1	TRBJ2-1	CATSDAGQADNEQFF
TRBV11-2	TRBJ2-7	CASSFQRSSYEQYF
TRBV6-5	TRBJ2-3	CASSQSGTTKEYF
TRBV2	TRBJ2-7	CASREGQFSSYEQYF
TRBV9	TRBJ2-6	CASSPRQGAGANVLTF
TRBV12-3/TRBV12-4	TRBJ2-5	CASSPLGGNWQQETQYF
TRBV2	TRBJ2-5	CASRTSSIETQYF
TRBV20-1	TRBJ2-7	CSARDPATAYEQYF
TRBV7-8	TRBJ2-5	CASSPPGLAGTQYF
TRBV19	TRBJ2-7	CASSMHRDPTYEQYF
TRBV5-1	TRBJ2-5	CASSFLSGQGVRETQYF
TRBV11-2	TRBJ1-1	CASSLDGRMNTEAFF
TRBV29-1	TRBJ2-7	CSVEDRLDEQYF
TRBV9	TRBJ2-5	CASSVGPGPHVGETQYF
TRBV27	TRBJ2-3	CASSLRHERDTQYF
TRBV5-4	TRBJ2-5	CASSPRLAGVVETQYF
TRBV11-2	TRBJ2-7	CASSLALQGTYEQYF
TRBV10-3	TRBJ2-1	CAIRAGGDFLRNEQFF
TRBV20-1	TRBJ2-3	CSAPNSASTDTQYF
TRBV20-1	TRBJ2-7	CSATDSGGAGEQYF
TRBV5-1	TRBJ1-1	CASSKDRATEAFF
TRBV3-1	TRBJ2-1	CASSHRSYNEQFF
TRBV18	TRBJ1-5	CASSLDRGQPQHF
TRBV5-1	TRBJ2-1	CASSFGSGSLNEQFF
TRBV24-1	TRBJ2-3	CATSDSKRGGTDTQYF
TRBV10-3	TRBJ2-1	CAISEATGRNYNEQFF
TRBV20-1	TRBJ2-3	CSARARGGGGVGPSTDTQYF
TRBV27	TRBJ1-1	CASSSGGPGTEAFF
TRBV7-9	TRBJ2-7	CASSWGQAAYEQYF
TRBV11-2	TRBJ2-7	CASSSDYQKREATYEQYF
TRBV18	TRBJ2-4	CASSLLPGAEQNIQYF
TRBV7-2	TRBJ1-1	CASRGQGMNTEAFF
TRBV30	TRBJ2-1	CACTLRSGMNEQFF
TRBV6-6	TRBJ2-5	CGTGRAQETQYF
TRBV29-1	TRBJ2-5	CSIGGEETQYF